The clone carrying this T cell receptor (beta chain) came up a few times. Some clones are missing from TCRdb's copy, which holds only in-frame ones; the method was immunoSEQ multiplex PCR. The sample has about 500,000 clones, about 88% seen once. The data belong to a study of blood T cell repertoires in COVID-19. The CDR3 extends over 13 amino acids. CDR1 MGHDK and CDR2 SYGVNS come from the germline V gene. V was pared by 3 bases and J by 3 bases, with 2 bases of the junction left unmatched. The specimen was peripheral blood. This chain links TRBV25-1 with TRBJ2-7; TRBD1 agrees at 7 bases. The clonotype was recovered from a woman aged 45-65 years with COVID-19, enrolled during active disease. Here the CDR3 reads CASSEGQSYEQYF. The CDR3 DNA is TGTGCCAGCAGTGAGGGACAGAGCTACGAGCAGTACTTC.